This T cell receptor (beta chain) was sequenced for a study of shared clonotypes between healthy human individuals. Study-wide background: Three plates each covered CD4 naive and memory; CD8 naive two, CD8 memory one.

Positive CCR7 selection of CD45RO-negative cells yielded the naive CD8 cells, and terminally differentiated effector memory CD45RA+ cells were excluded. Adults of Caucasian background living in Nashville, Tennessee made up all donors. The table came from immunoSEQ multiplex PCR; TCRdb's copy has only in-frame clones and leaves some out. The sample lists about 2 million clones; around 96% were seen once. Germline lookup yields CDR1 SGDLS and CDR2 YYNGEE. V was shortened by 3 bases and J by 5 bases, with 14 bases between the two germline ends. The CDR3 length is 14 residues. Sequenced sample: naive CD8+ T cells sorted from blood. The genes are TRBV9 and TRBJ1-1, with D perhaps matching TRBD1 (5 bases). This TCR derives from a man aged 18 to 29 in good health. The CDR3 reads CASSAGGEYTEAFF. Written as DNA, the CDR3 is TGTGCCAGCAGCGCTGGGGGAGAATATACTGAAGCTTTCTTT.